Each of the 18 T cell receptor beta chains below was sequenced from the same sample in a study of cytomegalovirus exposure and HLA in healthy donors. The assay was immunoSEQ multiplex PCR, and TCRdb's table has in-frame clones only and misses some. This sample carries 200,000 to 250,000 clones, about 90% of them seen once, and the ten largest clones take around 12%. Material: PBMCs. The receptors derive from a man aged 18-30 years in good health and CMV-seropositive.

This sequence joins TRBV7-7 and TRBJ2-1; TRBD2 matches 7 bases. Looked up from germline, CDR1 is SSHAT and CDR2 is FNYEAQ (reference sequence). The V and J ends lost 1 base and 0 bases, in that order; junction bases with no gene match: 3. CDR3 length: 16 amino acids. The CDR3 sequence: CASSLVGGSSYNEQFF. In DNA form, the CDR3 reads TGTGCCAGCAGCTTAGTAGGCGGGAGCTCCTACAATGAGCAGTTCTTC.

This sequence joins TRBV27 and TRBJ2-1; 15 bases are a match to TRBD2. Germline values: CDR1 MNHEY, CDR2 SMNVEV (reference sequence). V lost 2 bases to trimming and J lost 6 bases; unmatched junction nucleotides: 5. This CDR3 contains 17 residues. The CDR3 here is CASSLMGLAGGSNEQFF. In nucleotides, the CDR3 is TGTGCCAGCAGTTTAATGGGACTAGCGGGAGGCTCCAATGAGCAGTTCTTC.

The CDR3 spells CAWSSQGNQPQHF. The CDR3 bases are TGTGCCTGGAGTTCACAGGGCAATCAGCCCCAGCATTTT. V is TRBV30 and J is TRBJ1-5, with D perhaps matching TRBD1 (5 bases). The CDR3 is made up of 13 amino acids. CDR1 and CDR2 from the germline V gene are GTSNPN and SVGIG (reference sequence). V was clipped by 2 bases and J by 2 bases, with 7 bases between them.

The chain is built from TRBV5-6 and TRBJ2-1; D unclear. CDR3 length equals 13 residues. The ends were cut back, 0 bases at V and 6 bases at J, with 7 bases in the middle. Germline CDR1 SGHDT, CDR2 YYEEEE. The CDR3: CASSLVVSNEQFF. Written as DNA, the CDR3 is TGTGCCAGCAGCTTGGTAGTCAGCAATGAGCAGTTCTTC.

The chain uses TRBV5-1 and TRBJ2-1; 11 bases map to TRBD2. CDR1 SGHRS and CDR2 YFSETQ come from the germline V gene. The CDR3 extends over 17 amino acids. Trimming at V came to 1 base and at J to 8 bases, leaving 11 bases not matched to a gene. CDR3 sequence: CASSLWPISGRADEQFF. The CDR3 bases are TGCGCCAGCAGCTTGTGGCCTATTAGCGGGAGGGCCGATGAGCAGTTCTTC.

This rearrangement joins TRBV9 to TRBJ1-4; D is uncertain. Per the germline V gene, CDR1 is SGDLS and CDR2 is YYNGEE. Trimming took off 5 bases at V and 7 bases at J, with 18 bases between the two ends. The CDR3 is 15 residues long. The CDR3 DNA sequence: TGTGCCAGCAGTGCTGGCCAGCCTTGGGGTGAAAAACTGTTTTTT. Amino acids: CASSAGQPWGEKLFF.

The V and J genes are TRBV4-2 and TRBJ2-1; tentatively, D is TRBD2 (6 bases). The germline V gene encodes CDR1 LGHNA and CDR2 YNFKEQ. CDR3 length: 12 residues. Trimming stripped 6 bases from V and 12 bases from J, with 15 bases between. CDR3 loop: CASSPSLGGQFF. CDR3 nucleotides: TGTGCCAGCAGTCCGTCATTGGGAGGGCAGTTCTTC.

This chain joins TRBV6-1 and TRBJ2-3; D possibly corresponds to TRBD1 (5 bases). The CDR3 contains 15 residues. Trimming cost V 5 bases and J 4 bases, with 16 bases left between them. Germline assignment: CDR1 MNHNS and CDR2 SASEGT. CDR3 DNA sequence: TGTGCCAGCAGTCAGAAGGGGATGGGGCCAGATACGCAGTATTTT. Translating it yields CASSQKGMGPDTQYF.

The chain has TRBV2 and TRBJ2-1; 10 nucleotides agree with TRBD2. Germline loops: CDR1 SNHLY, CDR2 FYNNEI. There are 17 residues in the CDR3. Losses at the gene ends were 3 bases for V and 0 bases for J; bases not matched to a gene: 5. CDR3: CASSDSLAGFSYNEQFF. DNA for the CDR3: TGTGCCAGCAGTGACTCACTAGCGGGGTTCTCCTACAATGAGCAGTTCTTC.

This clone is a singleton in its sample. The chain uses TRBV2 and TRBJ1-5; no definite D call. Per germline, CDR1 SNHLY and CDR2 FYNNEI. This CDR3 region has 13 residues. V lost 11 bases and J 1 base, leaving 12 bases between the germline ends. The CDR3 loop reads CAGKIGSNQPQHF. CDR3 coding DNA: TGTGCCGGCAAAATTGGGAGCAATCAGCCCCAGCATTTT.

The CDR3 DNA reads as TGTGCCACCAGCGAGGCTGGCGGCAGGGATATAGTATACGAGCAGTACTTC. It encodes CATSEAGGRDIVYEQYF. The gene calls are TRBV15 and TRBJ2-7; tentatively, D is TRBD1 (5 bases). CDR1 and CDR2 (germline): LNHNV, YYDKDF (reference sequence). The germline V and J ends were trimmed by 5 bases and 4 bases, with 24 bases remaining between them. The CDR3 extends over 17 amino acids.

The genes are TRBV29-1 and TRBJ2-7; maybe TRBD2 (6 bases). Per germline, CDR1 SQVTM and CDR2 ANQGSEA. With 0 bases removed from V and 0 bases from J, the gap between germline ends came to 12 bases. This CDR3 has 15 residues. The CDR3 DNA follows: TGCAGCGTTGAAGATCGGCTAGCGAACTCCTACGAGCAGTACTTC. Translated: CSVEDRLANSYEQYF.

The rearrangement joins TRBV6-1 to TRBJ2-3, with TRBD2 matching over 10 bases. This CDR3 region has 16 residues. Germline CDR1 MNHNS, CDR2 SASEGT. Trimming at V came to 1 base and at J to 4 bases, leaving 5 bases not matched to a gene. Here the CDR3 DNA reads TGTGCCAGCAGTGAAGGGTCTAGCGGGAGTGCAGATACGCAGTATTTT. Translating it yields CASSEGSSGSADTQYF.

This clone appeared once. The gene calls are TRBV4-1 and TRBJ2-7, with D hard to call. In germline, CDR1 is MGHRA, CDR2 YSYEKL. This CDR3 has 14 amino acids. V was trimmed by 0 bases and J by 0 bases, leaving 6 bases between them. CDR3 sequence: CASSQESSSYEQYF. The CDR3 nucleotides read TGCGCCAGCAGCCAAGAAAGCAGCTCCTACGAGCAGTACTTC.

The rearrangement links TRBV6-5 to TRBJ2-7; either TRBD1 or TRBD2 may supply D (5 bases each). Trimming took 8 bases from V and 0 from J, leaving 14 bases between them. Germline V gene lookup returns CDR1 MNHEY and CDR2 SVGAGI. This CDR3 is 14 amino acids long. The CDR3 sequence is CASRRGWTSYEQYF. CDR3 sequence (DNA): TGTGCCAGCCGTCGGGGCTGGACCTCCTACGAGCAGTACTTC.

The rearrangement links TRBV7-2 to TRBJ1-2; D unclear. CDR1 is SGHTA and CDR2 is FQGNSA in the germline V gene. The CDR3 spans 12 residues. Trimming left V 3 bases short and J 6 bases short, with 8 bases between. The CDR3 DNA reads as TGTGCCAGCAGCTTCGAGGTTCATGGCTACACCTTC. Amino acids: CASSFEVHGYTF.

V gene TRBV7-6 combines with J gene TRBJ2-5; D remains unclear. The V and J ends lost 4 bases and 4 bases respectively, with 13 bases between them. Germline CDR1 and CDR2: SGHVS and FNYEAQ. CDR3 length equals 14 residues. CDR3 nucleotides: TGTGCCAGCAGCTCCGCCTTCGTAGTAGAGACCCAGTACTTC. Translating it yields CASSSAFVVETQYF.

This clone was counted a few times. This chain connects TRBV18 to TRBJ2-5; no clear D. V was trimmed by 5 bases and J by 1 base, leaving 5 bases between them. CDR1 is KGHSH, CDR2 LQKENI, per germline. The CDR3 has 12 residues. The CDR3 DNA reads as TGTGCCAGCTCAAGTGCCCAAGAGACCCAGTACTTC. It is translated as CASSSAQETQYF. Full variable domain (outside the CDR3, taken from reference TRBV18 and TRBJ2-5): NAGVMQNPRHLVRRRGQEARLRCSPMKGHSHVYWYRQLPEEGLKFMVYLQKENIIDESGMPKERFSAEFPKEGPSILRIQQVVRGDSAAYFCASSSAQETQYFGPGTRLLVL.